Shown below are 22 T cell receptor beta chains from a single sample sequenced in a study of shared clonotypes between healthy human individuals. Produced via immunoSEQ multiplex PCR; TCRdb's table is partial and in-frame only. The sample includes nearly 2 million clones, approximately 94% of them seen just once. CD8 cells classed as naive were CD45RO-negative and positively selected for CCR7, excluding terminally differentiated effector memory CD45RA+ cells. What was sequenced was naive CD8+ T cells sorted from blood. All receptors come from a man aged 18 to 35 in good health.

The CDR3 reads CASSVSAGGTNEQFF. CDR3 coding DNA: TGTGCCAGCAGCGTAAGCGCGGGGGGGACCAATGAGCAGTTCTTC. The V and J genes are TRBV9 and TRBJ2-1, with 9 bases lining up with TRBD2. This CDR3 region has 15 residues. V gave up 1 base and J gave up 6 bases; unmatched junction bases: 5. Germline V gives CDR1 SGDLS, CDR2 YYNGEE.

CDR3 bases: TGTGCCAGTAGAACGTCTAGCGGGTCATTCACCGGGGAGCTGTTTTTT. This gives the protein CASRTSSGSFTGELFF. The chain carries TRBV19 and TRBJ2-2, with TRBD2 identical over 8 bases. V gave up 6 bases and J gave up 4 bases; unmatched junction bases: 10. Germline V gene data show CDR1 as LNHDA and CDR2 as SQIVND (reference sequence). The CDR3 runs 16 residues.

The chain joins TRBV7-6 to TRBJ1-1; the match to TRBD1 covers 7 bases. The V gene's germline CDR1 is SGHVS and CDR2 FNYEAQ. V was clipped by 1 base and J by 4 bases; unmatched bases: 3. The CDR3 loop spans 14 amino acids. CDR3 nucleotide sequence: TGTGCCAGCAGCTTAGTCCCAGGGGGCACTGAAGCTTTCTTT. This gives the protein CASSLVPGGTEAFF.

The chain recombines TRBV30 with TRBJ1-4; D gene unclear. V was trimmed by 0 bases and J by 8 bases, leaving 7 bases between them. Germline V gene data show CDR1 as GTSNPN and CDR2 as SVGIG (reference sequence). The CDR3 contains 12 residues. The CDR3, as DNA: TGTGCCTGGAGTGTATCTACGGAAAAACTGTTTTTT. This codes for CAWSVSTEKLFF.

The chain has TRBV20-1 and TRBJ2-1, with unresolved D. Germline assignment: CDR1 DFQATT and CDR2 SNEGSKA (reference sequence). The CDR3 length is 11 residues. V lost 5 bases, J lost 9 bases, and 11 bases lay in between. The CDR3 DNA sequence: TGCAGTGCTTCGACTCGAGGTGAGCAGTTCTTC. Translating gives CSASTRGEQFF.

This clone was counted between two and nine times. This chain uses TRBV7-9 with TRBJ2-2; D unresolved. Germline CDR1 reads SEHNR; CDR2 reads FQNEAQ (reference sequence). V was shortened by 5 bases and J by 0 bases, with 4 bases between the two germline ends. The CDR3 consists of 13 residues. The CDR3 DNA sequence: TGTGCCAGCAGCGCGGCGAACACCGGGGAGCTGTTTTTT. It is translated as CASSAANTGELFF.

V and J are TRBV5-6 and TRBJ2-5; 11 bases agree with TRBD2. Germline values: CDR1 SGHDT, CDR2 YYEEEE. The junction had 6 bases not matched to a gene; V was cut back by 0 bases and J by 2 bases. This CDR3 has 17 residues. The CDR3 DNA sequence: TGTGCCAGCAGCTTGGTCCCGACTAGCGGGGCTCAAGAGACCCAGTACTTC. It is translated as CASSLVPTSGAQETQYF.

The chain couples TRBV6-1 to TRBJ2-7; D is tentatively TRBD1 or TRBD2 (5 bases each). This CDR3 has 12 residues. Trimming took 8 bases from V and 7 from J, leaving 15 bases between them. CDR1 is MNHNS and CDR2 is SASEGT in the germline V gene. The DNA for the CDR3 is TGTGCCAGCGCCGGGACCTCAAGGGAGCAGTACTTC. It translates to CASAGTSREQYF.

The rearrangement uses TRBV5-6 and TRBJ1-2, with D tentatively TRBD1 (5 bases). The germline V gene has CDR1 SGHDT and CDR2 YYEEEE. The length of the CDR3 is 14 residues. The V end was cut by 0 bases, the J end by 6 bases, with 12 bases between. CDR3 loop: CASSLADNKDGYTF. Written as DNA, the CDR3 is TGTGCCAGCAGCTTGGCGGACAACAAGGATGGCTACACCTTC.

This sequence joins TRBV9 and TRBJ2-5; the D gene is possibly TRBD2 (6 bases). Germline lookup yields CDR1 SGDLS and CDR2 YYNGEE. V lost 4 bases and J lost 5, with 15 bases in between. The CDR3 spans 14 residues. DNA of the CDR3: TGTGCCAGCAGCCCTCAGGACTATTCGGAGACCCAGTACTTC. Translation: CASSPQDYSETQYF.

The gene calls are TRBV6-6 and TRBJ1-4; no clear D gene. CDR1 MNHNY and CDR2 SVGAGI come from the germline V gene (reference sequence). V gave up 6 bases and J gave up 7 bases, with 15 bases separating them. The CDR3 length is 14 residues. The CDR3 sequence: CASRRTEEREKLFF. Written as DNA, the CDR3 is TGTGCCAGCAGGAGAACAGAAGAACGTGAAAAACTGTTTTTT.

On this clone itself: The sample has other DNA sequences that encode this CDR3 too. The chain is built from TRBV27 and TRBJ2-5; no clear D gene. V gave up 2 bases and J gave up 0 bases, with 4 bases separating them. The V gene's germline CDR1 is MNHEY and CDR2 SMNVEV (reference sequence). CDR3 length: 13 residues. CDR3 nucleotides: TGTGCCAGCAGTTTACACTACCAAGAGACCCAGTACTTC. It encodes CASSLHYQETQYF.

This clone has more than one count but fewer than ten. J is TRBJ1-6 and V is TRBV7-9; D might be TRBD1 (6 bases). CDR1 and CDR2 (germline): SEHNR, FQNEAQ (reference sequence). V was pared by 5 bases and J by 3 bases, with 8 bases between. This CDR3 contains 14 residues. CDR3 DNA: TGTGCCAGCAGCCGACAGGACTATAATTCACCCCTCCACTTT. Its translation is CASSRQDYNSPLHF.

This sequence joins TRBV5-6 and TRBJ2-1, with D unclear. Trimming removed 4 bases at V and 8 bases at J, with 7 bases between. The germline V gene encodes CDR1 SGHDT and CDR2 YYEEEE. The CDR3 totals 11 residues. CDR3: CASSPGHEQFF. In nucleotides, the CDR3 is TGTGCCAGCAGCCCCGGGCATGAGCAGTTCTTC. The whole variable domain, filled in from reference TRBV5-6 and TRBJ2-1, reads DAGVTQSPTHLIKTRGQQVTLRCSPKSGHDTVSWYQQALGQGPQFIFQYYEEEERQRGNFPDRFSGHQFPNYSSELNVNALLLGDSALYLCASSPGHEQFFGPGTRLTVL.

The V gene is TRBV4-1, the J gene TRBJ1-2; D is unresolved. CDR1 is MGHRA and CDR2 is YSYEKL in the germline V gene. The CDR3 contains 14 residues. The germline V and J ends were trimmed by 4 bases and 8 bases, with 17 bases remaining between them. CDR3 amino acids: CASSPDRSHQGYTF. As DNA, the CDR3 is TGCGCCAGCAGCCCAGACCGTTCCCACCAAGGCTACACCTTC.

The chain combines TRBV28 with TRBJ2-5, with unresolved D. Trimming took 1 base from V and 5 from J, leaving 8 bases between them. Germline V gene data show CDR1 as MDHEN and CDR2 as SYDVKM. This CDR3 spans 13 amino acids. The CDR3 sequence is CASSLYSGETQYF. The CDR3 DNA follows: TGTGCCAGCAGTTTATACAGTGGGGAGACCCAGTACTTC. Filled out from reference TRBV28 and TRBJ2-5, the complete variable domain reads DVKVTQSSRYLVKRTGEKVFLECVQDMDHENMFWYRQDPGLGLRLIYFSYDVKMKEKGDIPEGYSVSREKKERFSLILESASTNQTSMYLCASSLYSGETQYFGPGTRLLVL.

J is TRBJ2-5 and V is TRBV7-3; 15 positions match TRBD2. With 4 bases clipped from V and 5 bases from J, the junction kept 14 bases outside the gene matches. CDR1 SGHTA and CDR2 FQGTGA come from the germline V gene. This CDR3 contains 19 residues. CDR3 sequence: CASSSHWTSGGATWETQYF. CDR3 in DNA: TGTGCCAGCAGCTCCCACTGGACTAGCGGGGGGGCTACGTGGGAGACCCAGTACTTC.

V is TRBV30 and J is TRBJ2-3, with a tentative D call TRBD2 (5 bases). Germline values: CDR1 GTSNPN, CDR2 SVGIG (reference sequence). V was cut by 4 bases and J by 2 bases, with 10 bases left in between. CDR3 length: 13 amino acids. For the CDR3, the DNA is TGTGCCTGGATTAGCGAAAACACAGATACGCAGTATTTT. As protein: CAWISENTDTQYF.

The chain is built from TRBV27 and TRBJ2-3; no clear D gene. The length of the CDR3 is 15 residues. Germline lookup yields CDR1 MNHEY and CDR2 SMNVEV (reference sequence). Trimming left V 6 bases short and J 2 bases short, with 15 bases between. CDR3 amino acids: CASSRGPADTDTQYF. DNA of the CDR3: TGTGCCAGCAGCCGTGGGCCGGCTGACACAGATACGCAGTATTTT.

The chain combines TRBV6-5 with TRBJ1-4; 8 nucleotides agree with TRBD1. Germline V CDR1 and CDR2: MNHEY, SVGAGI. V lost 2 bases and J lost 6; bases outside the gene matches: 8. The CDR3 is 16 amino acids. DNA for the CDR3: TGTGCCAGCAGTTACCAGGGGACAGGCCGAGATGAAAAACTGTTTTTT. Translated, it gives CASSYQGTGRDEKLFF.

In nucleotides, the CDR3 is TGTGCCAGCAGCTTAAACGAGGGGAGCATTACCGTTATGAACACTGAAGCTTTCTTT. Protein product: CASSLNEGSITVMNTEAFF. The rearrangement links TRBV7-2 to TRBJ1-1, with D possibly TRBD1 on 5 matching bases. Germline CDR1 is SGHTA and CDR2 is FQGNSA. The V end lost 2 bases, the J end lost 0 bases, and 22 bases lay between the germline ends. The CDR3 is made up of 19 amino acids.

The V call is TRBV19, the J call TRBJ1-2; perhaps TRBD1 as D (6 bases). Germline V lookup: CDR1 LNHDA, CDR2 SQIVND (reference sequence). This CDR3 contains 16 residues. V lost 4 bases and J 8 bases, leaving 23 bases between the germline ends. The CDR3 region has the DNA TGTGCCAGTAGTACCCCCCGACAGGCGAAGCTGGGGGGCTACACCTTC. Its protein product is CASSTPRQAKLGGYTF.